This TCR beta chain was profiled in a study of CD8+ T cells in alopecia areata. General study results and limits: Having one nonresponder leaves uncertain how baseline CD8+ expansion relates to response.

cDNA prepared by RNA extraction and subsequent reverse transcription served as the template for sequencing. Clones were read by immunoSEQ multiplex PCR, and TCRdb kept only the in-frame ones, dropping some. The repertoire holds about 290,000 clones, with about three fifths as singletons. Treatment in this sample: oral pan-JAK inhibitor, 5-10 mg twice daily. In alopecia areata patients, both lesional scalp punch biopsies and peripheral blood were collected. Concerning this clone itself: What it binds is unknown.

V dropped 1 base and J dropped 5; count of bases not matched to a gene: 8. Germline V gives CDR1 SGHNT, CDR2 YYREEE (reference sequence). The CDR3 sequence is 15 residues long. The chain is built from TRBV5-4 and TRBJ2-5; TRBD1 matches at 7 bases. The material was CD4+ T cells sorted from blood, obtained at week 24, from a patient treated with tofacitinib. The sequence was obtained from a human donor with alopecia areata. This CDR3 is CASSLIGGVGETQYF. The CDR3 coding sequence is TGTGCCAGCAGCTTGATAGGGGGCGTAGGGGAGACCCAGTACTTC.